The rows below give T cell receptor beta chains drawn from one sample of a study of neurological immune-mediated disorders. TCRdb re-derived calls from the 5' RACE reads in MiXCR, one entry per CDR3 protein. The sample carries more than 95,000 distinct CDR3 sequences, more than 10% recorded once. The sample comprised PBMCs. These receptors were collected from a female donor with HTLV-1-associated myelopathy (HAM/TSP). Both conserved end residues are part of each CDR3. Fields, in order: CDR3 DNA, CDR3 protein, clone size, J gene, D gene, V gene. A D gene is named only where the DNA matches it firmly. Clone size is given for some rows only: seen once, a few or many times, or a class if the clone is expanded.

CDR3nt: TGTGCCAGCAGTATAGGGACAGGGGTCTACGAGCAGTACTTC; CDR3aa: CASSIGTGVYEQYF; abundance: many; j_gene: TRBJ2-7; d_gene: TRBD1; v_gene: TRBV12-3/TRBV12-4
CDR3nt: TGCAGCGCCAAAGACAGTGGCAATCAGCCCCAGCATTTT; CDR3aa: CSAKDSGNQPQHF; abundance: many; j_gene: TRBJ1-5; d_gene: .; v_gene: TRBV29-1
CDR3nt: TGTGCCAGCAGCTTAAGCCCCGACTACGAGCAGTACTTC; CDR3aa: CASSLSPDYEQYF; abundance: many; j_gene: TRBJ2-7; d_gene: .; v_gene: TRBV7-9
CDR3nt: TGCGCCAGCAGCTTCGGACGTAACCAAGAGACCCAGTACTTC; CDR3aa: CASSFGRNQETQYF; abundance: many; j_gene: TRBJ2-5; d_gene: .; v_gene: TRBV5-1
CDR3nt: TGTGCCACCAGTGAAGGGGTCCACACTGAAGCTTTCTTT; CDR3aa: CATSEGVHTEAFF; abundance: many; j_gene: TRBJ1-1; d_gene: .; v_gene: TRBV24-1
CDR3nt: TGTGCCAGCAGTGGGACAGGGGGGATCAATGAGCAGTTCTTC; CDR3aa: CASSGTGGINEQFF; abundance: many; j_gene: TRBJ2-1; d_gene: TRBD1; v_gene: TRBV2
CDR3nt: TGTGCTAGTGGTCCCGGACCGGGCACAGATACGCAGTATTTT; CDR3aa: CASGPGPGTDTQYF; abundance: .; j_gene: TRBJ2-3; d_gene: .; v_gene: TRBV12-5
CDR3nt: TGCGCCAGCAGTGGGACAGGGATCACAGATACGCAGTATTTT; CDR3aa: CASSGTGITDTQYF; abundance: many; j_gene: TRBJ2-3; d_gene: TRBD1; v_gene: TRBV5-1
CDR3nt: TGTGCCAGCAGTTACGGCAACTTTAACACTGAAGCTTTCTTT; CDR3aa: CASSYGNFNTEAFF; abundance: many; j_gene: TRBJ1-1; d_gene: .; v_gene: TRBV6-2/TRBV6-3
CDR3nt: TGTGCCAGCAGTCCGCCGGGAGTGTCCTACAATGAGCAGTTCTTC; CDR3aa: CASSPPGVSYNEQFF; abundance: many; j_gene: TRBJ2-1; d_gene: .; v_gene: TRBV28
CDR3nt: TGTGCCAGCAGCTCACAGGGGGGCCAGCCCCAGCATTTT; CDR3aa: CASSSQGGQPQHF; abundance: medium-sized; j_gene: TRBJ1-5; d_gene: TRBD1; v_gene: TRBV7-2
CDR3nt: TGTGCCATCAGTCGAGGGACAGTCAACTACGAGCAGTACTTC; CDR3aa: CAISRGTVNYEQYF; abundance: many; j_gene: TRBJ2-7; d_gene: TRBD1; v_gene: TRBV10-3
CDR3nt: TGCAGTACAGGGCGGGCGGGCGAGCAGTACTTC; CDR3aa: CSTGRAGEQYF; abundance: many; j_gene: TRBJ2-7; d_gene: .; v_gene: TRBV20-1
CDR3nt: TGCAGCGGCTTACAGGGATCGGATACGCAGTATTTT; CDR3aa: CSGLQGSDTQYF; abundance: few; j_gene: TRBJ2-3; d_gene: .; v_gene: TRBV29-1
CDR3nt: TGTGCCAGCGGACAGGGCAATGAAGCTTTCTTT; CDR3aa: CASGQGNEAFF; abundance: many; j_gene: TRBJ1-1; d_gene: TRBD1; v_gene: TRBV12-3/TRBV12-4
CDR3nt: TGCGCCAGCAGCTTGGCCGGGACAGTGACCTCCTACGAGCAGTACTTC; CDR3aa: CASSLAGTVTSYEQYF; abundance: many; j_gene: TRBJ2-7; d_gene: TRBD1; v_gene: TRBV5-1
CDR3nt: TGTGCCAGCAGCTTAATGTCGGTTAGAACAGATACGCAGTATTTT; CDR3aa: CASSLMSVRTDTQYF; abundance: few; j_gene: TRBJ2-3; d_gene: .; v_gene: TRBV7-2
CDR3nt: TGTGCCAGCAGCCAAGGGCTAGCGGGGGGGGTCGAGCAGTTCTTC; CDR3aa: CASSQGLAGGVEQFF; abundance: many; j_gene: TRBJ2-1; d_gene: TRBD2; v_gene: TRBV3-1
CDR3nt: TGCAGTGCTAGTAGGCTAGCGGCGAACACCGGGGAGCTGTTTTTT; CDR3aa: CSASRLAANTGELFF; abundance: many; j_gene: TRBJ2-2; d_gene: TRBD2; v_gene: TRBV20-1